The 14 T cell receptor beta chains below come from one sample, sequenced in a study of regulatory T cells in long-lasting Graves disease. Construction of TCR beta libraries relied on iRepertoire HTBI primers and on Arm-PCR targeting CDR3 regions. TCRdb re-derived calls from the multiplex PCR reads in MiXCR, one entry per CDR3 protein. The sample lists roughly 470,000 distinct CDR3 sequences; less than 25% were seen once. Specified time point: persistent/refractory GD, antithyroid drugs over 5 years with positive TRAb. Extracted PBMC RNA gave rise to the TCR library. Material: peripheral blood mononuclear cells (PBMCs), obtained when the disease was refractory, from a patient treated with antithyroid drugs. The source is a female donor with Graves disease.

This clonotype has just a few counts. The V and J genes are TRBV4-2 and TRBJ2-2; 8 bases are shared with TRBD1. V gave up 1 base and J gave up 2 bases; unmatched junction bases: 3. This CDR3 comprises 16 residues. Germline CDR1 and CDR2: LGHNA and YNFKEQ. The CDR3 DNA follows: TGTGCCAGCAGCCAAGGGGACAGGCTTAACACCGGGGAGCTGTTTTTT. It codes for CASSQGDRLNTGELFF.

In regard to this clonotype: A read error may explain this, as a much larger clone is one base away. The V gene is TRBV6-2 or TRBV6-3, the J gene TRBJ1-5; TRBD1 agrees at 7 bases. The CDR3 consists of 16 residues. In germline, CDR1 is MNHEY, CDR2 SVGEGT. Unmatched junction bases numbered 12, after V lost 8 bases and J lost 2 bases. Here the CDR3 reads CASGVRVGQGNQPQHF. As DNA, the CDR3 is TGTGCCAGCGGTGTCAGAGTAGGACAGGGCAATCAGCCCCAGCATTTT.

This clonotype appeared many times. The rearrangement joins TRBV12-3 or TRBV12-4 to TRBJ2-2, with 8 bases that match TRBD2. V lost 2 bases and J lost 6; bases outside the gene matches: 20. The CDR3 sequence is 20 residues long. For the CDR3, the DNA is TGTGCCAGCAGTTTACTTCCCGAACTAGCGGTATCAGTTTTTCCCGGGGAGCTGTTTTTT. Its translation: CASSLLPELAVSVFPGELFF.

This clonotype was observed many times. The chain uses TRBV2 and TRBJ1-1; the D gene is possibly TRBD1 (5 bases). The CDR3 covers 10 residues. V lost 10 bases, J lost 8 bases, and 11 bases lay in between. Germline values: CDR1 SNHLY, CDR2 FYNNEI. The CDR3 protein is CATRQIEAFF. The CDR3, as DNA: TGTGCCACCCGACAGATAGAAGCTTTCTTT.

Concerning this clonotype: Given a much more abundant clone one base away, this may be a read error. CDR3 in amino acids: CASRPGYGEMPQRF. CDR3 coding DNA: TGTGCCAGCAGACCAGGGTATGGGGAAATGCCCCAGCGTTTT. V usage is TRBV12-3 or TRBV12-4 and J usage is TRBJ1-5; D is perhaps TRBD1 (5 bases). The CDR3 spans 14 residues.

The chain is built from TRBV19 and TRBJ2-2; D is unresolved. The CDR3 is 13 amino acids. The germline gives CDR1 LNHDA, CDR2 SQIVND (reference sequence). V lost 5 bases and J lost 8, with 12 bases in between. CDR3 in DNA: TGTGCCAGTAGTCCGTTCGGGCCTGGGGAGCTGTTTTTT. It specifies CASSPFGPGELFF. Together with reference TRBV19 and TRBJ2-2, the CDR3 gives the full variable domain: DGGITQSPKYLFRKEGQNVTLSCEQNLNHDAMYWYRQDPGQGLRLIYYSQIVNDFQKGDIAEGYSVSREKKESFPLTVTSAQKNPTAFYLCASSPFGPGELFFGEGSRLTVL.

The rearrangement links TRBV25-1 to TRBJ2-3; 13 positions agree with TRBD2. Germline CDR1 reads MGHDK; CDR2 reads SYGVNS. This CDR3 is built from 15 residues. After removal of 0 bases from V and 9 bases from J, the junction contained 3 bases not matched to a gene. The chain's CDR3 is CASSEYGGLAGTQYF. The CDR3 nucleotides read TGTGCCAGCAGTGAATATGGGGGACTAGCGGGGACGCAGTATTTT.

DNA of the CDR3: TGCGCCAGCAGCCATATGAGCCGGGACAGGGGTTACGAGCAGTACTTC. The encoded protein is CASSHMSRDRGYEQYF. V usage is TRBV4-1 and J usage is TRBJ2-7, with 10 bases lining up with TRBD1. The V gene end was trimmed by 3 bases and the J gene end by 4 bases; junction bases not matched to a gene: 9. CDR3 length equals 16 residues. Germline CDR1 is MGHRA and CDR2 is YSYEKL.

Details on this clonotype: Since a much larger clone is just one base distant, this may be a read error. Written as DNA, the CDR3 is TGTGCCAGCAGTGAAGGCGGGACCATCAACACTGAAGCTTTCTTT. It yields the protein CASSEGGTINTEAFF. V and J are TRBV6-1 and TRBJ1-1, with a tentative D call TRBD1 (5 bases). This CDR3 is 15 amino acids long. V was shortened by 1 base and J by 2 bases, with 11 bases between the two germline ends. CDR1 and CDR2 from the germline V gene are MNHNS and SASEGT.

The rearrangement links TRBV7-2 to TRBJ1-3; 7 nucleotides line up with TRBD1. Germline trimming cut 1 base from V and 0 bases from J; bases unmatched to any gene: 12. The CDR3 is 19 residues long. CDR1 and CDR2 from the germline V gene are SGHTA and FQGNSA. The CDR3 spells CASSLERGLLKSSGNTIYF. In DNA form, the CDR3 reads TGTGCCAGCAGCTTAGAAAGGGGGCTCCTCAAAAGCTCTGGAAACACCATATATTTT.

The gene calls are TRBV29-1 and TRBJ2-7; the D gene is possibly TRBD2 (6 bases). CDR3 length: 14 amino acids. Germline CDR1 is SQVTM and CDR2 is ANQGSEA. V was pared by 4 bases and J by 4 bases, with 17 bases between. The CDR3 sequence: CSVVYRDSGYEQYF. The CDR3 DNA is TGCAGCGTTGTTTACCGGGACTCCGGGTACGAGCAGTACTTC.

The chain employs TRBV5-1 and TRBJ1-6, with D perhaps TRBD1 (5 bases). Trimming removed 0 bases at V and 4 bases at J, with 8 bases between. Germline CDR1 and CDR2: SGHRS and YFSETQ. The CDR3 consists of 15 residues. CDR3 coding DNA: TGCGCCAGCAGCTTGGTGGGGGAATATAATTCACCCCTCCACTTT. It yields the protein CASSLVGEYNSPLHF. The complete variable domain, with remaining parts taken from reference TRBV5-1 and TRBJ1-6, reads KAGVTQTPRYLIKTRGQQVTLSCSPISGHRSVSWYQQTPGQGLQFLFEYFSETQRNKGNFPGRFSGRQFSNSRSEMNVSTLELGDSALYLCASSLVGEYNSPLHFGNGTRLTVT.

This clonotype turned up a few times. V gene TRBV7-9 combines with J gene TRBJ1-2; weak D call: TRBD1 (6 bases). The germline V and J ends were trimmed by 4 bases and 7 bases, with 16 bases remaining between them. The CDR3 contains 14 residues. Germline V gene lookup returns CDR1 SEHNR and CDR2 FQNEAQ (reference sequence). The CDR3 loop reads CASSYTGSLSGYTF. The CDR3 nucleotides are TGTGCCAGCAGCTATACAGGGTCTCTGAGTGGCTACACCTTC.

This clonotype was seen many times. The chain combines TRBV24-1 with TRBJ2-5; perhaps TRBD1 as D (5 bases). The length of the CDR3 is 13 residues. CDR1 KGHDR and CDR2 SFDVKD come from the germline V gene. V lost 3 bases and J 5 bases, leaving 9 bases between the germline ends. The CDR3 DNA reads TGTGCCACCAGTGATACAGGTAGTGAGACCCAGTACTTC. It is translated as CATSDTGSETQYF.